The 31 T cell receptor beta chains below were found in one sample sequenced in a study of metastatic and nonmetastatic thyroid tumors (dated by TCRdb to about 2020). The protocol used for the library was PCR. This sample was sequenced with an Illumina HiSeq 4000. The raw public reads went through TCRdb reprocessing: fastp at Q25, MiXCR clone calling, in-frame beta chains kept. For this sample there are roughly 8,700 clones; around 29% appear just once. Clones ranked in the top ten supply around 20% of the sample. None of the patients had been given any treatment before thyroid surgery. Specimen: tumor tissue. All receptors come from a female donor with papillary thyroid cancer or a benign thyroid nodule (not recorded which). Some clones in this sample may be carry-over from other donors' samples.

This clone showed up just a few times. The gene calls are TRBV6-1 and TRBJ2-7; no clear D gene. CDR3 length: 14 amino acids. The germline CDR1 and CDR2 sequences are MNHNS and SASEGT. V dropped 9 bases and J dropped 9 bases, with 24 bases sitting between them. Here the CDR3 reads CASHRTGGRERQYF. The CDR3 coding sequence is TGTGCCAGTCATCGCACCGGTGGAAGGGAACGGCAGTACTTC.

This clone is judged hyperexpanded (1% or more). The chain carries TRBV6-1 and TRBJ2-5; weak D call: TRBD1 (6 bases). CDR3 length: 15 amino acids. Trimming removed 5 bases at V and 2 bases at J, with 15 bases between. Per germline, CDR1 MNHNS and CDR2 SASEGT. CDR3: CASSPLGGPQETQYF. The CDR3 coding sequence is TGTGCCAGCAGTCCGCTTGGGGGCCCTCAAGAGACCCAGTACTTC.

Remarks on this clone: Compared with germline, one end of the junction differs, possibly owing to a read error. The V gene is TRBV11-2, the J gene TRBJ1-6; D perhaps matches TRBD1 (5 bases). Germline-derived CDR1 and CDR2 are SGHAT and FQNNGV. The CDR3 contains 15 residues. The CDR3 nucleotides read TGTGCCAGCAGCCTAGACAGCTCCTATAATTCACCCCTCCACTTT. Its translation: CASSLDSSYNSPLHF.

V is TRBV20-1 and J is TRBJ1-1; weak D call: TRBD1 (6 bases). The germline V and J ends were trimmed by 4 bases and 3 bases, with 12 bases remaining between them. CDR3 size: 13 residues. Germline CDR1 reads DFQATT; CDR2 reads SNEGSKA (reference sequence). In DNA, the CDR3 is TGCAGTGCTATATGGGCAGGGGACACTGAAGCTTTCTTT. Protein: CSAIWAGDTEAFF.

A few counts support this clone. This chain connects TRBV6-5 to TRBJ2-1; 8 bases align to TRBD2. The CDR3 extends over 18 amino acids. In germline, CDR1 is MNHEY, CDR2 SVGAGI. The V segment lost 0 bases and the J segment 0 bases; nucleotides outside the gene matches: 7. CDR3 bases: TGTGCCAGCAGTTACTCGGCGACTAGCGTAAGCTCCTACAATGAGCAGTTCTTC. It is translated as CASSYSATSVSSYNEQFF.

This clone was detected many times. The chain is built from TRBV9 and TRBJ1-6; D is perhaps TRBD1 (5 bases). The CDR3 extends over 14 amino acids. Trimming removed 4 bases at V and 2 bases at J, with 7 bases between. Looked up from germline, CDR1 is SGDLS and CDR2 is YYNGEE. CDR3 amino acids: CASSRGAYNSPLHF. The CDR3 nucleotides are TGTGCCAGCAGCCGAGGGGCCTATAATTCACCCCTCCACTTT.

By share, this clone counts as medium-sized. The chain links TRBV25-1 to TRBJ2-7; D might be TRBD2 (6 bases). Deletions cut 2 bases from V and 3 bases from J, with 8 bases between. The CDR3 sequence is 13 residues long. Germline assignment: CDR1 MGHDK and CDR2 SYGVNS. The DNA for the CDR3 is TGTGCCAGCAGTGAAAATAGCGGCTACGAGCAGTACTTC. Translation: CASSENSGYEQYF.

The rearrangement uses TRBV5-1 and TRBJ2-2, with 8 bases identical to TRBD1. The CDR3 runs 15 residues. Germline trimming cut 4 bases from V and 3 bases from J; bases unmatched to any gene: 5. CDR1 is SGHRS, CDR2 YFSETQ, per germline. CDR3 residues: CASSKRTGYTGELFF. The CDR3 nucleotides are TGCGCCAGCAGCAAACGGACAGGGTACACCGGGGAGCTGTTTTTT.

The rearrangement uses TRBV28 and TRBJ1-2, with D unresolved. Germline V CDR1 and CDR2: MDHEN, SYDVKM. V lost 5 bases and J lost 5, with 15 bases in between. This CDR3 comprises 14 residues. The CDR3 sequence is CASSPGSIGYGYTF. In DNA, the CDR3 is TGTGCCAGCAGTCCGGGGTCTATCGGGTATGGCTACACCTTC.

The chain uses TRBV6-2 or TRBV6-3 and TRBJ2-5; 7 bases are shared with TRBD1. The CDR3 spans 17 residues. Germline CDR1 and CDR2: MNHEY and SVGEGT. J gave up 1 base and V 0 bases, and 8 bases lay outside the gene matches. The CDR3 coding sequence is TGTGCCAGCAGTTACTCGACAGGGACCCACTCCCAAGAGACCCAGTACTTC. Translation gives CASSYSTGTHSQETQYF.

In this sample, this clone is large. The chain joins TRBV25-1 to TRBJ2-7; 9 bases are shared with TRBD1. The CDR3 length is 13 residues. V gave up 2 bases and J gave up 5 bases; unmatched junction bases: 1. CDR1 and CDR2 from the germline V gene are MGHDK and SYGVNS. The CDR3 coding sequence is TGTGCCAGCAGTGAAGGACAGGGGAACGAGCAGTACTTC. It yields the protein CASSEGQGNEQYF.

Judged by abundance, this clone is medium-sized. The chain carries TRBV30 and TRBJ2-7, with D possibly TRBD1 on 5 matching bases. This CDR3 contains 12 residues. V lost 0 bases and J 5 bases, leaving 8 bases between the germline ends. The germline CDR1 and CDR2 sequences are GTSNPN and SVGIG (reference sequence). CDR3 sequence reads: CAWSVQVDEQYF. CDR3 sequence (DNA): TGTGCCTGGAGTGTACAGGTCGACGAGCAGTACTTC.

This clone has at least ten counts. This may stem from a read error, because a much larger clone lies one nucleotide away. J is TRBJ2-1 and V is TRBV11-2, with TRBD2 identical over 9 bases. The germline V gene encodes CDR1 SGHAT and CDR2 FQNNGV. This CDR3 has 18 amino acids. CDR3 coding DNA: TGTGCCAGCAGCTTACAGGTACTAGCGGGTGCATCCTACAATGAGCAGTCCTTC. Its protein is CASSLQVLAGASYNEQSF. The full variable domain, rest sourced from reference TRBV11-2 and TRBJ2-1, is EAGVAQSPRYKIIEKRQSVAFWCNPISGHATLYWYQQILGQGPKLLIQFQNNGVVDDSQLPKDRFSAERLKGVDSTLKIQPAKLEDSAVYLCASSLQVLAGASYNEQSFGPGTRLTVL.

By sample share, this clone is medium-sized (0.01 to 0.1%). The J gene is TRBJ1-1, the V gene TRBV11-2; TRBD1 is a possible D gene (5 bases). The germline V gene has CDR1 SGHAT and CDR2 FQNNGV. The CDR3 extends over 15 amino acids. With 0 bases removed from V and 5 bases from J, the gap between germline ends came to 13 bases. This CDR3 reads CASSLDPGVRTEAFF. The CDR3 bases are TGTGCCAGCAGCTTAGATCCGGGGGTTCGGACTGAAGCTTTCTTT.

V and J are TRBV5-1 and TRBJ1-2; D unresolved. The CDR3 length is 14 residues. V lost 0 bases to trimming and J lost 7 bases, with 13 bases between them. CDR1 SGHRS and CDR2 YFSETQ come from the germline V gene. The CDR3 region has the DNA TGCGCCAGCAGCTTGGGCCCCTCTACGGGTGGCTACACCTTC. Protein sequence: CASSLGPSTGGYTF.

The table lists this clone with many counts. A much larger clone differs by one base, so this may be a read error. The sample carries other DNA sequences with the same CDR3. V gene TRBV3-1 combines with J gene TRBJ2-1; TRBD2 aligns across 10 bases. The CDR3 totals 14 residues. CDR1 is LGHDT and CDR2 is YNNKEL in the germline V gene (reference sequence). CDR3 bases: TGCGCCAGCAGCGAACTAGCGGGACGGAATGAGCAGTTCTTC. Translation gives CASSELAGRNEQFF.

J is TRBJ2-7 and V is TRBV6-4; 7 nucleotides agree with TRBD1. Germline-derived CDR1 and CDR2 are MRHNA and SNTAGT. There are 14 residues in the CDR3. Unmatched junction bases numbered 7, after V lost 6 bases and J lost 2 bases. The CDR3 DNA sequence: TGTGCCAGCAGCCCGACAGGGTCACCCTACGAGCAGTACTTC. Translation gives CASSPTGSPYEQYF.

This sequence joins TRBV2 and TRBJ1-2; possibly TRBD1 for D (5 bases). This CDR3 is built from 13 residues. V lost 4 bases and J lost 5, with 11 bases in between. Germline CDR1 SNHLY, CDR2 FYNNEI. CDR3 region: CASSGRDSYGYTF. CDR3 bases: TGTGCCAGCAGTGGCAGGGACTCATATGGCTACACCTTC.

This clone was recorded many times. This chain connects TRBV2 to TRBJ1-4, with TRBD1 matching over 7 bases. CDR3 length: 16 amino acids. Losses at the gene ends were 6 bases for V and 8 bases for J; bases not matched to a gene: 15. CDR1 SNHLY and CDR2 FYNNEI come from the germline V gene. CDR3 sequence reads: CASRTSTQGHFEKLFF. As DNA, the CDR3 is TGTGCCAGCAGGACTTCGACACAGGGGCATTTCGAAAAACTGTTTTTT.

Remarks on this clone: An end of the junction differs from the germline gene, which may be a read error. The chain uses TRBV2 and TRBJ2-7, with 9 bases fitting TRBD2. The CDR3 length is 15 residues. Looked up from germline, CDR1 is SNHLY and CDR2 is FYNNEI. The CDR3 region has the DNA TGTGCCAGCAGAAAGGGGACTAGCTTGGCCTACGATCAGTACTTC. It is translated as CASRKGTSLAYDQYF.

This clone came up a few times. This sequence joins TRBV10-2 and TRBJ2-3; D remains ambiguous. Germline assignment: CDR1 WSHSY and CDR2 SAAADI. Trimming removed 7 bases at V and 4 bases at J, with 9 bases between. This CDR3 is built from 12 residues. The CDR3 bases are TGCGCCAGCAAGACGGATCCAGATACGCAGTATTTT. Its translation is CASKTDPDTQYF.

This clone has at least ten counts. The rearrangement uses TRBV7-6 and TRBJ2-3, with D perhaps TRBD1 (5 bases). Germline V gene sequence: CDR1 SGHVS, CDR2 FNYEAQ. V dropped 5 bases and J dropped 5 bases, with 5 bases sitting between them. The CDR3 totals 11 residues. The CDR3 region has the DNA TGTGCCAGCAGCCAGGGAGATACGCAGTATTTT. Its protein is CASSQGDTQYF.

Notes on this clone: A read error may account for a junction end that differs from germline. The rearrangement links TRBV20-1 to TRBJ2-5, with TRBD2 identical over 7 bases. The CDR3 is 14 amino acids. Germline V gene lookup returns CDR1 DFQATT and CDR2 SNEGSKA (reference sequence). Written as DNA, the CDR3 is TGCAGTGCTGTCCGGGACTACCAACAAGAGACCCAGTGCTTC. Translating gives CSAVRDYQQETQCF.

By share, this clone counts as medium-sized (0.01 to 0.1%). The CDR3 bases are TGTGCCTGGAGTTTGGGCAATCAGCCCCAGCATTTT. This gives the protein CAWSLGNQPQHF. The chain is built from TRBV30 and TRBJ1-5; no clear D. Deletions cut 2 bases from V and 2 bases from J, with 4 bases between. Germline lookup yields CDR1 GTSNPN and CDR2 SVGIG (reference sequence). The CDR3 is 12 residues long.

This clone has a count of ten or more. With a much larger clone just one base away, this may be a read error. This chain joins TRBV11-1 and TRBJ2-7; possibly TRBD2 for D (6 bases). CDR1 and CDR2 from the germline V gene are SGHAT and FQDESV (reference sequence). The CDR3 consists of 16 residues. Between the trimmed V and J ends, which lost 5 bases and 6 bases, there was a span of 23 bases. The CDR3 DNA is TGTGCCAGCAGCCGGCGACTAGTGGGTGGTCTCGGCGAGCAGTACTTC. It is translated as CASSRRLVGGLGEQYF.

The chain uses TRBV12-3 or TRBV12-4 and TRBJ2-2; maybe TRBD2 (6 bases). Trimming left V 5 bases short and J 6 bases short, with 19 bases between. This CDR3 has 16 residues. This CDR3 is CASSPGAIIPAGELFF. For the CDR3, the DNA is TGTGCCAGCAGTCCGGGAGCTATAATACCGGCCGGGGAGCTGTTTTTT.

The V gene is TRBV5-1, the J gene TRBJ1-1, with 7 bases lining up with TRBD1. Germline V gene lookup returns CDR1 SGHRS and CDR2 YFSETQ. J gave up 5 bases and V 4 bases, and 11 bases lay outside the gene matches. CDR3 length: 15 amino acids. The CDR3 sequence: CASSKQGGVQTEAFF. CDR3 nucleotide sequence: TGCGCCAGCAGCAAACAAGGGGGCGTGCAGACTGAAGCTTTCTTT.

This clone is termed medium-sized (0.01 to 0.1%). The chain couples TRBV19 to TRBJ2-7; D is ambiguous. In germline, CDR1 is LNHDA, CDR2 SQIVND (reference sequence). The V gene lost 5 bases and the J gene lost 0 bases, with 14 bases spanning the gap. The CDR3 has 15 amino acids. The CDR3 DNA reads TGTGCCAGTAGTCCCCGGGCGGCGAGCTCCTACGAGCAGTACTTC. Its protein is CASSPRAASSYEQYF. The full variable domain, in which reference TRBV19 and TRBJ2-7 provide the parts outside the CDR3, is DGGITQSPKYLFRKEGQNVTLSCEQNLNHDAMYWYRQDPGQGLRLIYYSQIVNDFQKGDIAEGYSVSREKKESFPLTVTSAQKNPTAFYLCASSPRAASSYEQYFGPGTRLTVT.

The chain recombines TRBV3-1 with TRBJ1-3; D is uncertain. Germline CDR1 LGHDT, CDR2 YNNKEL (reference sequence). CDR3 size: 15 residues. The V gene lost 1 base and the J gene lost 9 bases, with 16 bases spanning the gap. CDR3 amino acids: CASSQADKDHATIYF. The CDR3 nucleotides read TGTGCCAGCAGCCAAGCAGACAAGGACCACGCCACCATATATTTT.

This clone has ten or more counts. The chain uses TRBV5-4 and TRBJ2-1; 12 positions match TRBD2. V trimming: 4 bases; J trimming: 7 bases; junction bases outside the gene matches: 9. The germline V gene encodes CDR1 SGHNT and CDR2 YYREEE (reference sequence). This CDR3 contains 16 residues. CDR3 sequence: CASSNRLAGDSNEQFF. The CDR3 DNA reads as TGTGCCAGCAGCAATCGACTAGCGGGAGATAGTAATGAGCAGTTCTTC. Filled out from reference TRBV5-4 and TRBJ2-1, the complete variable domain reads ETGVTQSPTHLIKTRGQQVTLRCSSQSGHNTVSWYQQALGQGPQFIFQYYREEENGRGNFPPRFSGLQFPNYSSELNVNALELDDSALYLCASSNRLAGDSNEQFFGPGTRLTVL.

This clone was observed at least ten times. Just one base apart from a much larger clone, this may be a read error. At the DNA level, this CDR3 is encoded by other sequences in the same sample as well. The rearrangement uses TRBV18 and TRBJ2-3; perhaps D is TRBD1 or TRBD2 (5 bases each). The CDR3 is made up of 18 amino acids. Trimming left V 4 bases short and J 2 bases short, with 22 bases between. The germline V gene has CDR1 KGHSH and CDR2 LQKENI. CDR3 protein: CASSLSAEGTDHTDTQYF. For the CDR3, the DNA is TGTGCCAGCTCACTATCCGCCGAAGGGACGGACCACACAGATACGCAGTATTTT.